This is a list of T cell receptor beta chains from one sample in a study of PD-L1 blockade in urothelial cancer. Here immunoSEQ multiplex PCR was the method, and the copy in TCRdb shows in-frame clones only, minus some. Here the sample spans approximately 46,000 clones, approximately 80% being singletons. The specimen was PBMCs, collected around atezolizumab (anti-PD-L1) treatment. All receptors come from a man in his sixties or seventies with urothelial cancer. Both conserved end residues are part of each CDR3. The D gene is left open where the match is weak. Size tells how often a clone was seen (once, few, many) or the class of an expanded clone, and some rows leave it out.

V: TRBV5-1
size: .
D: TRBD2
J: TRBJ2-5
CDR3: CASSSSRESETQYF
DNA: TGCGCCAGCAGCTCCTCGCGGGAGTCGGAGACCCAGTACTTC

V: TRBV6-1
size: .
D: .
J: TRBJ2-5
CDR3: CASSEYRVNRANRETQYF
DNA: TGTGCCAGCAGTGAATATCGCGTGAACAGGGCGAATCGAGAGACCCAGTACTTC

V: TRBV19
size: few
D: .
J: TRBJ2-2
CDR3: CASNPGSPRRELFF
DNA: TGTGCCAGTAACCCCGGGAGCCCTAGACGGGAGCTGTTTTTT

V: TRBV19
size: .
D: TRBD2
J: TRBJ2-1
CDR3: CASSIGGLVYEQFF
DNA: TGTGCCAGTAGTATAGGTGGACTAGTCTATGAGCAGTTCTTC

V: TRBV7-2
size: once
D: TRBD1
J: TRBJ1-2
CDR3: CASSSPTGGRGYTF
DNA: TGTGCCAGCAGCTCACCTACAGGGGGCAGGGGCTACACCTTC

V: TRBV6-4
size: .
D: TRBD2
J: TRBJ2-3
CDR3: CASSATSVTDTQYF
DNA: TGTGCCAGCAGTGCGACTAGCGTCACAGATACGCAGTATTTT

V: TRBV5-1
size: .
D: TRBD1
J: TRBJ2-1
CDR3: CASRKTGQENNEQFF
DNA: TGCGCCAGCAGAAAAACGGGACAGGAAAACAATGAGCAGTTCTTC

V: TRBV27
size: .
D: TRBD2
J: TRBJ2-1
CDR3: CASGISGGEQFF
DNA: TGTGCCAGCGGCATCTCGGGAGGTGAGCAGTTCTTC

V: TRBV28
size: .
D: TRBD1
J: TRBJ1-3
CDR3: CASSFAGTGRDTIYF
DNA: TGTGCCAGCAGTTTTGCCGGGACAGGGAGGGACACCATATATTTT

V: TRBV7-2
size: once
D: TRBD2
J: TRBJ2-1
CDR3: CASSLARLAGWFF
DNA: TGTGCCAGCAGCTTAGCGCGGCTAGCGGGATGGTTCTTC

V: TRBV5-4
size: .
D: .
J: TRBJ2-7
CDR3: CASSSRGMYEQYF
DNA: TGTGCCAGCAGCTCGCGGGGAATGTACGAGCAGTACTTC

V: TRBV19
size: once
D: TRBD1
J: TRBJ2-3
CDR3: CASSKDRGIDTQYF
DNA: TGTGCCAGTAGTAAGGACAGGGGGATCGATACGCAGTATTTT

V: TRBV7-2
size: .
D: .
J: TRBJ1-3
CDR3: CASSRTSRGRNTIYF
DNA: TGTGCCAGCAGCCGTACCTCGAGGGGGAGAAACACCATATATTTT

V: TRBV7-2
size: .
D: .
J: TRBJ1-2
CDR3: CASSSISIQGTNYGYTF
DNA: TGTGCCAGCAGCTCTATATCTATACAGGGTACGAATTATGGCTACACCTTC

V: TRBV4-1
size: .
D: TRBD1
J: TRBJ1-4
CDR3: CASSRPGQNEKLFF
DNA: TGCGCCAGCAGCCGCCCGGGACAGAATGAAAAACTGTTTTTT

V: TRBV28
size: .
D: .
J: TRBJ2-2
CDR3: CASSLGTFTGELFF
DNA: TGTGCCAGCAGTTTAGGGACATTCACCGGGGAGCTGTTTTTT

V: TRBV9
size: few
D: .
J: TRBJ1-5
CDR3: CASSTHGGNQPQHF
DNA: TGTGCCAGCAGCACCCATGGGGGGAATCAGCCCCAGCATTTT

V: TRBV6-5
size: .
D: .
J: TRBJ2-7
CDR3: CASAISQSSYEQYF
DNA: TGTGCCAGCGCTATAAGCCAAAGCTCCTACGAGCAGTACTTC

V: TRBV4-1
size: .
D: .
J: TRBJ1-5
CDR3: CASSQDGDRINQPQHF
DNA: TGCGCCAGCAGCCAAGACGGAGACAGGATTAATCAGCCCCAGCATTTT

V: TRBV7-2
size: .
D: .
J: TRBJ1-1
CDR3: CASSLDRDNTEAFF
DNA: TGTGCCAGCAGCCTGGACAGAGATAACACTGAAGCTTTCTTT

V: TRBV7-2
size: .
D: TRBD1
J: TRBJ1-2
CDR3: CASSAPQGAYGGYTF
DNA: TGTGCCAGCAGCGCCCCACAGGGGGCGTATGGTGGCTACACCTTC

V: TRBV7-8
size: once
D: TRBD1
J: TRBJ2-1
CDR3: CASSQDRAREQFF
DNA: TGTGCCAGCAGCCAAGACAGGGCTCGAGAGCAGTTCTTC

V: TRBV25-1
size: few
D: TRBD2
J: TRBJ2-7
CDR3: CASSDPHITGGVSYEQYF
DNA: TGTGCCAGCAGTGACCCTCATATTACTGGGGGGGTGTCCTACGAGCAGTACTTC

V: TRBV5-4
size: .
D: TRBD2
J: TRBJ2-3
CDR3: CASSLAGLDILHTQYF
DNA: TGTGCCAGCAGCTTGGCGGGACTAGACATTCTTCATACGCAGTATTTT

V: TRBV5-6
size: few
D: .
J: TRBJ2-1
CDR3: CASSYGLQTYNEQFF
DNA: TGTGCCAGCAGCTACGGACTCCAAACTTACAATGAGCAGTTCTTC

V: TRBV6-1
size: .
D: .
J: TRBJ1-1
CDR3: CASSEANPTVNTEAFF
DNA: TGTGCCAGCAGTGAAGCGAACCCGACAGTGAACACTGAAGCTTTCTTT

V: TRBV6-5
size: .
D: .
J: TRBJ2-7
CDR3: CASSPGTFYEQYF
DNA: TGTGCCAGCAGTCCCGGGACTTTCTACGAGCAGTACTTC

V: TRBV4-1
size: few
D: TRBD2
J: TRBJ2-1
CDR3: CASSQVGLAGGGEQFF
DNA: TGCGCCAGCAGCCAAGTGGGACTAGCGGGAGGGGGTGAGCAGTTCTTC

V: TRBV15
size: few
D: .
J: TRBJ1-3
CDR3: CATSPTSIQGNTIYF
DNA: TGTGCCACCAGCCCGACATCTATACAGGGAAACACCATATATTTT

V: TRBV7-9
size: .
D: TRBD1
J: TRBJ2-5
CDR3: CASSQSGTGIAQYF
DNA: TGTGCCAGCAGCCAATCCGGGACAGGGATCGCCCAGTACTTC

V: TRBV19
size: .
D: .
J: TRBJ1-3
CDR3: CASSILASSGNTIYF
DNA: .

V: TRBV19
size: .
D: .
J: TRBJ1-5
CDR3: CASSIKQFYSNQPQHF
DNA: TGTGCCAGTAGTATCAAACAGTTCTATAGCAATCAGCCCCAGCATTTT

V: TRBV6-6
size: .
D: .
J: TRBJ1-5
CDR3: CASSYLTASGQPQHF
DNA: TGTGCCAGCAGTTACCTAACGGCCTCAGGGCAGCCCCAGCATTTT

V: TRBV11-3
size: .
D: TRBD1
J: TRBJ1-1
CDR3: CASSPGGNGAFF
DNA: TGTGCCAGCAGCCCAGGGGGGAATGGAGCTTTCTTT

V: TRBV6-5
size: few
D: TRBD2
J: TRBJ2-1
CDR3: CASSRTSGRGNEQFF
DNA: TGTGCCAGCAGCCGTACTAGCGGGAGGGGTAATGAGCAGTTCTTC

V: TRBV5-5
size: .
D: TRBD1
J: TRBJ1-4
CDR3: CASSGGTEEKLFF
DNA: TGTGCCAGCAGCGGAGGGACAGAGGAGAAACTGTTTTTT

V: TRBV10-3
size: once
D: TRBD2
J: TRBJ2-7
CDR3: CAISESGLAVYEQYF
DNA: TGTGCCATCAGTGAGTCTGGACTAGCGGTCTACGAGCAGTACTTC

V: TRBV7-2
size: few
D: .
J: TRBJ2-5
CDR3: CASTLGGLSVTQYF
DNA: TGTGCCAGCACCCTCGGGGGGCTCTCTGTAACCCAGTACTTC

V: TRBV5-1
size: .
D: .
J: TRBJ2-7
CDR3: CASSREFSARPEQYF
DNA: TGCGCCAGCAGCAGGGAGTTTAGCGCTCGCCCCGAGCAGTACTTC

V: TRBV4-2
size: .
D: .
J: TRBJ2-3
CDR3: CASSLQSTDTQYF
DNA: TGTGCCAGCAGCCTACAGAGCACAGATACGCAGTATTTT

V: TRBV7-2
size: .
D: .
J: TRBJ2-5
CDR3: CASRTYQETQYF
DNA: TGTGCCAGCAGGACTTACCAAGAGACCCAGTACTTC

V: TRBV18
size: .
D: .
J: TRBJ2-7
CDR3: CASTGEGGYEQYF
DNA: TGTGCCAGCACCGGCGAGGGGGGGTACGAGCAGTACTTC

V: TRBV4-1
size: .
D: .
J: TRBJ2-7
CDR3: CASSHPTSRGSYEQYF
DNA: TGCGCCAGCAGCCACCCAACGTCGCGGGGCTCCTACGAGCAGTACTTC

V: TRBV4-2
size: .
D: .
J: TRBJ1-5
CDR3: CASSQDRGQPQHF
DNA: TGTGCCAGCAGCCAAGATCGAGGTCAGCCCCAGCATTTT

V: TRBV28
size: .
D: TRBD1
J: TRBJ2-1
CDR3: CASSPTGKFVEQFF
DNA: TGTGCCAGCAGTCCGACAGGGAAGTTTGTTGAGCAGTTCTTC

V: TRBV7-2
size: .
D: .
J: TRBJ1-1
CDR3: CASSRKGLGTEAFF
DNA: TGTGCCAGCAGCCGTAAGGGGTTGGGCACTGAAGCTTTCTTT

V: TRBV5-4
size: once
D: TRBD1
J: TRBJ2-3
CDR3: CASSSPGRGTGGADTQYF
DNA: TGTGCCAGCAGCTCGCCCGGACGGGGGACAGGGGGCGCAGATACGCAGTATTTT

V: TRBV7-2
size: .
D: .
J: TRBJ2-1
CDR3: CASSSRGSYNEQFF
DNA: TGTGCCAGCAGCAGCAGGGGTTCCTACAATGAGCAGTTCTTC

V: TRBV27
size: .
D: TRBD2
J: TRBJ2-1
CDR3: CASIPFGRGEQFF
DNA: TGTGCCAGCATTCCCTTCGGGAGGGGTGAGCAGTTCTTC

V: TRBV2
size: .
D: .
J: TRBJ1-5
CDR3: CASTEAMISNQPQHF
DNA: TGTGCCAGCACCGAGGCGATGATTAGCAATCAGCCCCAGCATTTT

V: TRBV11-3
size: .
D: TRBD2
J: TRBJ2-7
CDR3: CASSSRQRDYEQYF
DNA: TGTGCCAGCAGCTCCCGCCAGCGGGACTACGAGCAGTACTTC

V: TRBV4-3
size: .
D: .
J: TRBJ2-7
CDR3: CASSQVGTYAYEQYF
DNA: TGCGCCAGCAGCCAAGTGGGGACTTATGCCTACGAGCAGTACTTC

V: TRBV27
size: .
D: TRBD1
J: TRBJ1-2
CDR3: CASTTITGGAYGYTF
DNA: TGTGCCAGCACTACTATCACAGGGGGCGCCTATGGCTACACCTTC